The 3 T cell receptor beta chains listed next were all sequenced from one sample in a study of shared clonotypes between healthy human individuals. Sequencing was performed with immunoSEQ multiplex PCR; in TCRdb, only in-frame clones are kept and a portion is missing. The sample records approximately 2.5 million clones, over 85% being singletons. Sequenced sample: naive CD4+ T cells from PBMCs. Subset specified: CD45RA+ positively selected. All receptors derive from a man aged 18 to 29 in good health. Some clones in this sample may be carry-over from other donors' samples.

In this sample, this clone turned up once. J is TRBJ1-2 and V is TRBV6-1; D uncertain. V lost 0 bases, J lost 8 bases, and 13 bases lay in between. The CDR3 extends over 14 amino acids. The V gene's germline CDR1 is MNHNS and CDR2 SASEGT. CDR3 sequence: CASSEAVRVRGYTF. The CDR3 DNA reads as TGTGCCAGCAGTGAAGCAGTCCGGGTTAGAGGCTACACCTTC.

The chain has TRBV5-1 and TRBJ1-3; D gene ambiguous. V was trimmed by 6 bases and J by 2 bases, leaving 18 bases between them. The CDR3 runs 16 residues. CDR1 and CDR2 (germline): SGHRS, YFSETQ. DNA of the CDR3: TGCGCCAGCACCACCGGGCACGGAATCGCTGGAAACACCATATATTTT. It specifies CASTTGHGIAGNTIYF.

CDR3 sequence: CASSFNLGEQYF. In DNA, the CDR3 is TGTGCCAGCAGCTTTAATTTGGGGGAGCAGTACTTC. This sequence joins TRBV7-9 and TRBJ2-7; no firm D call. Germline V CDR1 and CDR2: SEHNR, FQNEAQ (reference sequence). This CDR3 contains 12 residues. V lost 3 bases and J lost 7, with 10 bases in between.